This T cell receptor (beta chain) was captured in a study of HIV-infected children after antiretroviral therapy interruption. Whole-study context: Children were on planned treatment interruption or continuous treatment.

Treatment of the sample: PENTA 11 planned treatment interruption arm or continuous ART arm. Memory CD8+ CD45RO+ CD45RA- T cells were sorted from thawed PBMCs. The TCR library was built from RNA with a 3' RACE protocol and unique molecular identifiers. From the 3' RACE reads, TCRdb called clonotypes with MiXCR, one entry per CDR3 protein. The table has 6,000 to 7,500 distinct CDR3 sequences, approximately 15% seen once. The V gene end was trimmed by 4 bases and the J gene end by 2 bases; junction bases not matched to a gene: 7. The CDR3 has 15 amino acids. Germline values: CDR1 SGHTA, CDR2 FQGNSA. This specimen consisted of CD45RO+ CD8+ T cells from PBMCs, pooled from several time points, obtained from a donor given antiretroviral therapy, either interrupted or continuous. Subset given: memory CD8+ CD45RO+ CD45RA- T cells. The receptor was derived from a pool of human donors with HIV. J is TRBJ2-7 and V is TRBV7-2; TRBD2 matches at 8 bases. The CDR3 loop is CASSWASGPAYEQYF. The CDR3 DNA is TGTGCCAGCAGCTGGGCTAGCGGGCCAGCCTACGAGCAGTACTTC.